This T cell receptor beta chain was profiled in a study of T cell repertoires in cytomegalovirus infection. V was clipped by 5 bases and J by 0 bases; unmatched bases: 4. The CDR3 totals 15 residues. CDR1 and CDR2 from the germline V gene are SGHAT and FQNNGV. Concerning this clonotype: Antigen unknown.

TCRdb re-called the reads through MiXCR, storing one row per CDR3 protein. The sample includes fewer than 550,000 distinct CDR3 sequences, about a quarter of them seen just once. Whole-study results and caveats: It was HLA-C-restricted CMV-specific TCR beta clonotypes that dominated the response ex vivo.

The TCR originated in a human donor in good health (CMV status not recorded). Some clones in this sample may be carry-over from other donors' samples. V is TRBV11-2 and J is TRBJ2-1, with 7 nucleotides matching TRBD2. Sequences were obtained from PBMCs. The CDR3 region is CASSPSGYSYNEQFF. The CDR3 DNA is TGTGCCAGCAGCCCTAGCGGCTACTCCTACAATGAGCAGTTCTTC.